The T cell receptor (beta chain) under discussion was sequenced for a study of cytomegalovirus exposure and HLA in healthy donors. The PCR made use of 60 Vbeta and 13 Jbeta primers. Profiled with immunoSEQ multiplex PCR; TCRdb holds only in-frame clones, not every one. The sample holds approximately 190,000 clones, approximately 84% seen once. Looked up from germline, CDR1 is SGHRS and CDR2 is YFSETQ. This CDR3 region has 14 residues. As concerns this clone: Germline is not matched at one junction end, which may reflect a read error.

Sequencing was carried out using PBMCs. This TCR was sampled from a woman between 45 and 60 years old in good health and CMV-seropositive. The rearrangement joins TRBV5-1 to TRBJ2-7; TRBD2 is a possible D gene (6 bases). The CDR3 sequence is CTSSEHRTTYEQYF. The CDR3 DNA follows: TGCACCAGCAGCGAACACAGGACTACCTACGAGCAGTACTTC.